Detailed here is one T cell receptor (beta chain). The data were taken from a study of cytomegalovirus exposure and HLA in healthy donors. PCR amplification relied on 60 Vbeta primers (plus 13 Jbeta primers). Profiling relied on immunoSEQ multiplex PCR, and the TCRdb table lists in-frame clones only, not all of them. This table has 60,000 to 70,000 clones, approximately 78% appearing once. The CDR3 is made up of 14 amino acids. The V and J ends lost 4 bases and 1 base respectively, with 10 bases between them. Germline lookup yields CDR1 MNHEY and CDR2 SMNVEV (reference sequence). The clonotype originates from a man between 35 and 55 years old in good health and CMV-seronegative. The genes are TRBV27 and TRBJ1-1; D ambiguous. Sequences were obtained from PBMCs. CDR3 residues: CASSSAAANTEAFF. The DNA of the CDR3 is TGTGCCAGCAGTTCTGCGGCAGCGAACACTGAAGCTTTCTTT.